This T cell receptor (beta chain) appears in the sequencing data of a study of vaccination and CD4 T cells after COVID-19 (dated by TCRdb to 2022 to 2024). Study-wide context: The convalescent cohort included six males and four females, with two Hispanic individuals, seven Caucasians, two Asians and one multiracial person. Each participant got two doses of either the Pfizer-BioNTech BNT162b2 vaccine (n=8) or the Moderna mRNA-1273 vaccine (n=2). Post-COVID blood samples from convalescent patients were collected a median of roughly 100 days after diagnosis, with a range of roughly 30 to 170 days. Post-vaccine blood samples were taken a median of 72 days after the second vaccine dose, with a range of roughly 13 to 250 days. Culture stimuli were overlapping spike peptide pools from SARS-CoV-2 and from the common cold coronaviruses HCoV-NL63, HCoV-OC43 and HCoV-229E. As controls, cultures received a CEFX viral epitope pool (the positive control), an HIV-1 Nef peptide pool (the negative control), or no peptide at all. In 10 COVID-19 convalescent patients and a handful of infection-naive healthy vaccine recipients, researchers compared the spike-specific CD4+ TCR repertoire from before mRNA vaccination with the repertoire from after. In an earlier paper using these donors, memory CD4+ T cell crossreactivity between SARS-CoV-2 and common cold coronavirus spike proteins was assessed at the TCR clonotype level. Overall results and qualifications from the work: The number of convalescent patients in the study was relatively small, and the study did not examine early timepoints following natural infection. Nearly all vaccine-specific clones in convalescent patients (304 of 307) were mono-reactive for SARS-CoV-2 spike rather than cross-reactive with common cold coronaviruses. An increase in the median number of SARS-CoV-2-reactive clonotypes from 20 to 25 after infection to 35 to 40 after vaccination was observed, but the change was not found to be significant. In convalescent patients, a median roughly 86% of post-vaccine SARS-CoV-2-reactive clones were detected only after vaccination, suggesting vaccine-specific priming.

The germline V gene encodes CDR1 KGHSH and CDR2 LQKENI. From V the trimming removes 8 bases and from J it removes 7 bases, while the gene matches leave 5 bases of the junction unaccounted for. The CDR3 measures 11 amino acids from cysteine to phenylalanine. Here the CDR3 DNA is all that survives: 33 bases in frame from base 1. The treatment or condition label for this specimen denotes: approximately nine-day PBMC culture with coronavirus spike peptide pools or control peptides (ViraFEST assay). CD4+ T cells from unexposed donors were collected before the COVID-19 pandemic (2011-2018). To expand antigen-specific T cells with peptide pools and then pick out the expanded clonotypes through TCR sequencing, the study relied on the ViraFEST assay. Each well held around 1.9 million PBMCs cultured with approximately 10 ug/ml peptide pools in IMDM containing 5% human AB serum and roughly 9.3 IU/ml IL-2. Half of the culture medium was replaced with fresh IL-2-containing medium on days 3 and 7. CD4+ T cells were isolated after roughly nine days of culture through negative selection using the EasySep CD4+ T cell isolation kit. Unexposed donor CD4+ T cells were tested for reactivity to SARS-CoV-2 S and N and four common cold coronavirus spike pools, as cell number allowed. PBMCs were separated from whole blood using Ficoll-Paque Plus gradient centrifugation and then either used fresh or cryopreserved at -140C. Culture conditions were generally each tested in triplicate wells. The leukapheresis product for the unexposed donors was obtained through commercial purchase.

The library was prepared using PCR. DNA from cultured CD4+ T cells underwent TCR sequencing with the Oncomine TCR Beta short-read assay at the Johns Hopkins FTIC core. The QIAamp micro DNA kit was used to extract genomic DNA from the cultured CD4+ T cells. Oncomine TCR Beta libraries made from cultured CD4+ T cells were pooled using unique dual indexes and sequenced on an Illumina iSeq 100. The study's own analysis went as follows. Non-productive sequences were removed, and CDR3s not starting with C, not ending with F or W, or shorter than 7 amino acids were discarded. Antigen-specific clonotypes were identified using the MANAFEST web application through comparison of peptide-stimulated wells with reference and other culture wells. For a clone to be called positive, the clone needed an FDR below 0.05, an odds ratio above 5, and a productive frequency above 0.1% in at least two of three replicate wells. A clonotype counted as cross-reactive if it showed significant expansion both in the SARS-CoV-2 spike wells and in at least one common cold coronavirus spike condition. Similarity between CDR3 sequences was evaluated in R version 3.6.1 using Levenshtein distances (stringdist) and unrooted phylogenetic trees (ape). TCRdb trimmed the raw reads at Q25, called clones with MiXCR and kept productive beta chains. Rows with a matching CDR3 protein are joined into one entry that keeps the most common DNA and genes. TCRdb, not the original authors, processed these V and J calls. Recorded for this sample are thousands of distinct CDR3 sequences; roughly a third of them occurred a single time. Jointly, the top ten make up about 25% of the sample.

Only a few counts were recorded for this clonotype. Its antigen has not been determined. Base qualities are not recorded, but no much larger clone differs from it by a single base. The chain is assembled from TRBV18 and TRBJ2-7; 7 bases in between match TRBD2. The receptor was derived from a human donor in good health. The source material was CD4+ T cells from blood, cultured in vitro. The CDR3 region reads CASQQGGEQYF. The sequence in DNA is TGTGCCAGCCAGCAGGGAGGGGAGCAGTACTTC.